This T cell receptor beta chain was documented in a study of blood T cells in healthy people across ages. Germline loops: CDR1 MNHEY, CDR2 SVGEGT. This CDR3 has 16 amino acids. V dropped 6 bases and J dropped 4; count of bases not matched to a gene: 10. The use of a sample-barcoded 5' primer and a J-beta primer mix characterized a second PCR of about 6 to 12 cycles. MiXCR, run by TCRdb on the 5' RACE reads, gives a single entry per CDR3 protein. The sample lists around 1,500,000 distinct CDR3 sequences, 28% occurring once. This receptor was obtained from a woman in her twenties or thirties in good health. The sequenced sample consisted of blood. This rearrangement joins TRBV6-2 or TRBV6-3 to TRBJ1-5; 9 bases are a match to TRBD1. The CDR3 protein is CASRFSRDRANQPQHF. For the CDR3, the DNA is TGTGCCAGCAGATTCAGCCGGGACAGGGCGAATCAGCCCCAGCATTTT.